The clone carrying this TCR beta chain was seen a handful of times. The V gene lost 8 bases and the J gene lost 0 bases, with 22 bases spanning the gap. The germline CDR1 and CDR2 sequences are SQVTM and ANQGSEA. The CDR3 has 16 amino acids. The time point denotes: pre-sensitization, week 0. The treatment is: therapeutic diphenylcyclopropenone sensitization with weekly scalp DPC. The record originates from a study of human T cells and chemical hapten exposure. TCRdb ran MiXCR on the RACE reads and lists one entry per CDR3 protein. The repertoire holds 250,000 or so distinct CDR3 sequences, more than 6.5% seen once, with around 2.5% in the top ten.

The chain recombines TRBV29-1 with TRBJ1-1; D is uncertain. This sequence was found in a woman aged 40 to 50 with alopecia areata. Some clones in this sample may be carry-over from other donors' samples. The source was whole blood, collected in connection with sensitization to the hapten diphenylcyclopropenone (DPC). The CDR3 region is CSMNEGRAIMNTEAFF. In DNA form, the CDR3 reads TGCAGCATGAATGAGGGAAGGGCGATAATGAACACTGAAGCTTTCTTT.